One sample yielded the 17 T cell receptor beta chains listed below, sequenced in a study of T cells expressing NK-cell markers. TCRdb reanalyzed the 5' RACE reads and collapses them to one entry per CDR3 protein, without DNA. This sample contains 500,000 to 700,000 distinct CDR3 sequences. The sample consisted of blood T cells: a sorted CD56 or NKG2C T cell subset, CD4+ or CD8+ T cells, or bulk PBMC T cells (not recorded which). Receptors originate from a man younger than 30 in good health.

The chain recombines TRBV18 with TRBJ2-7; the TCRdb call, TRBD1, lacks DNA for checking. The CDR3 runs to 13 residues. CDR1 is KGHSH and CDR2 is LQKENI in the germline V gene. The CDR3 spells CASSPLDSYEQYF.

This chain joins TRBV27 and TRBJ2-7; there is no DNA to check the TCRdb D call of TRBD1. CDR1 and CDR2 from the germline V gene are MNHEY and SMNVEV (reference sequence). This CDR3 has 15 amino acids. CDR3 sequence reads: CASRSTTHRVGEQYF.

The J gene is TRBJ2-3, the V gene TRBV29-1. This CDR3 region has 12 residues. Germline V CDR1 and CDR2: SQVTM, ANQGSEA. CDR3 residues: CSVGLAKDTQYF.

This chain links TRBV5-6 with TRBJ2-5; TCRdb outputs TRBD1, but without DNA this stays unchecked. This CDR3 contains 14 residues. The germline V gene has CDR1 SGHDT and CDR2 YYEEEE. This CDR3 is CASSTGQGLETQYF. Filled out from reference TRBV5-6 and TRBJ2-5, the complete variable domain reads DAGVTQSPTHLIKTRGQQVTLRCSPKSGHDTVSWYQQALGQGPQFIFQYYEEEERQRGNFPDRFSGHQFPNYSSELNVNALLLGDSALYLCASSTGQGLETQYFGPGTRLLVL.

The rearrangement uses TRBV7-3 and TRBJ2-1. CDR3 size: 13 residues. Germline V gives CDR1 SGHTA, CDR2 FQGTGA. CDR3 protein: CASRYRVGNEQFF. The full variable domain, completed using reference TRBV7-3 and TRBJ2-1, is GAGVSQTPSNKVTEKGKYVELRCDPISGHTALYWYRQSLGQGPEFLIYFQGTGAADDSGLPNDRFFAVRPEGSVSTLKIQRTERGDSAVYLCASRYRVGNEQFFGPGTRLTVL.

This chain links TRBV6-1 with TRBJ2-5; TCRdb's D gene call, TRBD1, goes unchecked for lack of DNA. CDR3 length: 15 amino acids. Germline V gives CDR1 MNHNS, CDR2 SASEGT. The CDR3: CASTYEGDPRETQYF.

The V gene is TRBV20-1, the J gene TRBJ2-4; TCRdb returns TRBD1, unconfirmable since there is no DNA. Looked up from germline, CDR1 is DFQATT and CDR2 is SNEGSKA (reference sequence). The CDR3 is 17 residues long. The CDR3 loop is CSARDWTGAVAKNIQYF.

J is TRBJ2-2 and V is TRBV19; the TCRdb call, TRBD1, lacks DNA for checking. Germline assignment: CDR1 LNHDA and CDR2 SQIVND (reference sequence). This CDR3 is built from 15 residues. The CDR3 sequence is CASSMGQLNTGELFF.

V and J are TRBV6-5 and TRBJ1-1; TCRdb designates TRBD1, a call that cannot be tested without DNA. Germline CDR1 reads MNHEY; CDR2 reads SVGAGI. The CDR3 is made up of 15 amino acids. The CDR3 loop reads CASSLRQGASTEAFF.

The rearrangement joins TRBV7-3 to TRBJ2-1. The CDR3 runs 14 residues. Per germline, CDR1 SGHTA and CDR2 FQGTGA. CDR3 amino acids: CASSPGRLIGEQFF.

The chain combines TRBV5-1 with TRBJ1-1; TCRdb's assignment of TRBD1 cannot be checked, as there is no DNA. The germline V gene has CDR1 SGHRS and CDR2 YFSETQ. This CDR3 spans 15 amino acids. CDR3: CASSINRVADTEAFF.

J is TRBJ2-5 and V is TRBV15; the TRBD1 assignment by TCRdb is unverifiable without DNA. Germline-derived CDR1 and CDR2 are LNHNV and YYDKDF (reference sequence). The CDR3 consists of 16 residues. This CDR3 reads CATSRRQGALQETQYF. Together with reference TRBV15 and TRBJ2-5, the CDR3 gives the full variable domain: DAMVIQNPRYQVTQFGKPVTLSCSQTLNHNVMYWYQQKSSQAPKLLFHYYDKDFNNEADTPDNFQSRRPNTSFCFLDIRSPGLGDTAMYLCATSRRQGALQETQYFGPGTRLLVL.

The V gene is TRBV19, the J gene TRBJ2-2; TCRdb names TRBD1, which stays unverified in the absence of DNA. Per the germline V gene, CDR1 is LNHDA and CDR2 is SQIVND (reference sequence). The CDR3 contains 14 residues. The CDR3 loop reads CASSISRAGGELFF.

The rearrangement uses TRBV10-2 and TRBJ2-5; there is no DNA to check the TCRdb D call of TRBD1. This CDR3 comprises 16 residues. The V gene's germline CDR1 is WSHSY and CDR2 SAAADI. The chain's CDR3 is CASSDSVGHYSETQYF.

V and J are TRBV24-1 and TRBJ2-3; without DNA, the TCRdb call of TRBD2 cannot be checked. Germline-derived CDR1 and CDR2 are KGHDR and SFDVKD. This CDR3 comprises 18 residues. Here the CDR3 reads CATRGTSGSRRSTDTQYF.

The chain recombines TRBV30 with TRBJ2-5; TCRdb proposes TRBD2, but this gene call is untestable without DNA. Germline V gene sequence: CDR1 GTSNPN, CDR2 SVGIG (reference sequence). This CDR3 comprises 15 residues. CDR3: CAWSAIIAGWETQYF. Full variable domain (rest looked up from reference TRBV30 and TRBJ2-5): SQTIHQWPATLVQPVGSPLSLECTVEGTSNPNLYWYRQAAGRGLQLLFYSVGIGQISSEVPQNLSASRPQDRQFILSSKKLLLSDSGFYLCAWSAIIAGWETQYFGPGTRLLVL.

The chain links TRBV29-1 to TRBJ1-5; without DNA, the TCRdb call of TRBD1 cannot be checked. The germline V gene has CDR1 SQVTM and CDR2 ANQGSEA. This CDR3 region has 12 residues. This CDR3 reads CSVDTPGGAQHF.